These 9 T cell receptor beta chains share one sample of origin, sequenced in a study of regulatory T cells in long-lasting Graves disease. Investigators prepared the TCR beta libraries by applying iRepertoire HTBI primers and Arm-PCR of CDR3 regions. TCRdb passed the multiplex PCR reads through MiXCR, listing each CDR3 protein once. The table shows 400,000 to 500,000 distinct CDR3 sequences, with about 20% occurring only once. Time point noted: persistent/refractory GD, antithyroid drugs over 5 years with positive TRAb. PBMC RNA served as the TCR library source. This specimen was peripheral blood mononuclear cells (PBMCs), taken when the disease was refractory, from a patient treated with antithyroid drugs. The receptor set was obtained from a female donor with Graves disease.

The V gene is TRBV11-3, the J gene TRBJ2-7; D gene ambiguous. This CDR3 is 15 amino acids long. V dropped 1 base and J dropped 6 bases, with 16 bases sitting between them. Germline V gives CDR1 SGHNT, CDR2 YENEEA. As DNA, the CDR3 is TGTGCCAGCAGCTTAGTGGCAGCTAGAAGTTCCGAGCAGTACTTC. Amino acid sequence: CASSLVAARSSEQYF.

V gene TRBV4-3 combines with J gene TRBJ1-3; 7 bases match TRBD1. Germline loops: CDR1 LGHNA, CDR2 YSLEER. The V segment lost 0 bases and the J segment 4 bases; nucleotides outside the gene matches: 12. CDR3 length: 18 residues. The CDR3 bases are TGCGCCAGCAGCCAAGATTTGAGGAGGGGGCTACGGGGAAACACCATATATTTT. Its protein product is CASSQDLRRGLRGNTIYF.

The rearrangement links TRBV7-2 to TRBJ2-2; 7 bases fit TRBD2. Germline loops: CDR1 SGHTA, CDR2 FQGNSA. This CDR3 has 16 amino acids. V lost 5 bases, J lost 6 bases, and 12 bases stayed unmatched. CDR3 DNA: TGTGCCAGCAGCCGATTCGGGGAGGGTCGAGCCGGGGAGCTGTTTTTT. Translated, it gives CASSRFGEGRAGELFF.

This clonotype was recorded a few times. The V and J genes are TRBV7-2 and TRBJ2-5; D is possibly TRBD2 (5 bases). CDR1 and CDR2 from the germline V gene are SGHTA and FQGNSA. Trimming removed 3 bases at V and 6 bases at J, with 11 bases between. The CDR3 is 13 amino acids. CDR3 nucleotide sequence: TGTGCCAGCAGCTTGGCTAGCTCTCAGACCCAGTACTTC. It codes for CASSLASSQTQYF. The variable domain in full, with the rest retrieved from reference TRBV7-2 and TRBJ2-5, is GAGVSQSPSNKVTEKGKDVELRCDPISGHTALYWYRQSLGQGLEFLIYFQGNSAPDKSGLPSDRFSAERTGGSVSTLTIQRTQQEDSAVYLCASSLASSQTQYFGPGTRLLVL.

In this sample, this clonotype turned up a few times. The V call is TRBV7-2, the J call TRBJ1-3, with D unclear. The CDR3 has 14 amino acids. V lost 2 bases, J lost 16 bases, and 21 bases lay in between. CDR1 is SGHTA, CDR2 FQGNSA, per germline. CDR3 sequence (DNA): TGTGCCAGCAGCTTATTTCCTGGGCTAAACACCACGTATTTT. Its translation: CASSLFPGLNTTYF.

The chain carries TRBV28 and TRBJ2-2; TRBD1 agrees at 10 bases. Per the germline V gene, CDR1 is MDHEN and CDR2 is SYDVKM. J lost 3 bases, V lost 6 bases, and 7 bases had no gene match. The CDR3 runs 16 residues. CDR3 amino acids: CASSSAGTGDTGELFF. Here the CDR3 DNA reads TGTGCCAGCAGCAGCGCCGGGACAGGGGACACCGGGGAGCTGTTTTTT.

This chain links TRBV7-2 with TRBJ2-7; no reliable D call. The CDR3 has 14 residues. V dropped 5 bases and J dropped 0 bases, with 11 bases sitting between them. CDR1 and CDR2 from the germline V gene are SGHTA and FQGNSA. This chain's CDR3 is CASSTDGSSYEQYF. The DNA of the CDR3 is TGTGCCAGCAGCACGGACGGAAGCTCCTACGAGCAGTACTTC.

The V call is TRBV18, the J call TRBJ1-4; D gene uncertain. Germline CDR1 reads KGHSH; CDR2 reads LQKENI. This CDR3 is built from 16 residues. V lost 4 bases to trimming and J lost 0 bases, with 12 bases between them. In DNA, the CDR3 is TGTGCCAGCTCACGGGATGACGTTGCAACTAATGAAAAACTGTTTTTT. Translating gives CASSRDDVATNEKLFF.

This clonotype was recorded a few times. CDR3 in amino acids: CASSLAGGGANVLTF. The CDR3 region has the DNA TGTGCCAGCAGCTTAGCGGGGGGTGGGGCCAACGTCCTGACTTTC. The chain carries TRBV7-2 and TRBJ2-6; D is perhaps TRBD2 (6 bases). Trimming cost V 0 bases and J 3 bases, with 6 bases left between them. The CDR3 runs to 15 residues. CDR1 and CDR2 (germline): SGHTA, FQGNSA.